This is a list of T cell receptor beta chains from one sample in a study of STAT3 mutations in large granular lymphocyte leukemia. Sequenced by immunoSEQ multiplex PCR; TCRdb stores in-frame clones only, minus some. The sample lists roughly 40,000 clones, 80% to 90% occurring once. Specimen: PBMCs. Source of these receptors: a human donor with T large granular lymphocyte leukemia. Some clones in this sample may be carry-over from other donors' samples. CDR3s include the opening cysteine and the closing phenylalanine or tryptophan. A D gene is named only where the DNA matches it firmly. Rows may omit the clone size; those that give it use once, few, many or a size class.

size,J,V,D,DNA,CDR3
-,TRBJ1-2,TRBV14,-,TGTGCCAGCAGCCAAGGTATATGGGGCTATGGCTACACCTTC,CASSQGIWGYGYTF
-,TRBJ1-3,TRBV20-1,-,TGCAGTGCTAGCCGCCAAGGGACCATATATTTT,CSASRQGTIYF
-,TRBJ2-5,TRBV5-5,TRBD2,TGTGCCAGCAGAAATGCTTGGGGCGGGGGGGAGACCCAGTACTTC,CASRNAWGGGETQYF
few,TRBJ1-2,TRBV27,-,TGTGCCAGCAGTTTATCCTCAGGCGGTTTGAGATGGGGCTACACCTTC,CASSLSSGGLRWGYTF
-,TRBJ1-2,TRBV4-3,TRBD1,TGCGCCAGCAGCCAAGAAGCCAGGGGGCGCGACTATGGCTACACCTTC,CASSQEARGRDYGYTF
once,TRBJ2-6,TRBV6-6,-,TGTGCCAGCAGTAATCAGGGAGGTGGGGCCAACGTCCTGACTTTC,CASSNQGGGANVLTF
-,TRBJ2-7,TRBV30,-,TGTGCCTGGAGCAGCCAGCCCGCCTACGAGCAGTACTTC,CAWSSQPAYEQYF
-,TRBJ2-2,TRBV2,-,TGTGCCAGCGTAGCGGTAAACACCGGGGAGCTGTTTTTT,CASVAVNTGELFF
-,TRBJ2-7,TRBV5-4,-,TGTGCCAGCAGCTTGGGATCGCAGTACGAGCAGTACTTC,CASSLGSQYEQYF
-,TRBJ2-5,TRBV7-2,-,TGTGCCAGCAGCTCGGGGGGCCAACAAGAGACCCAGTACTTC,CASSSGGQQETQYF
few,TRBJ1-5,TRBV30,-,TGTGCCTGGAGTTCAGGAGGCAATCAGCCCCAGCATTTT,CAWSSGGNQPQHF
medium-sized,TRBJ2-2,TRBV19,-,TGTGCCAGTAGTATTAGGGAAGGCCCCGGGGAGCTGTTTTTT,CASSIREGPGELFF
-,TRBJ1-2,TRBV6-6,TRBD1,TGTGCCAGCAGTCCCCGACAGGGGGCTAAGCATGGCTACACCTTC,CASSPRQGAKHGYTF
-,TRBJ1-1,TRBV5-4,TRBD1,TGTGCCAGCAGCAAAGGACAGGGGGGCACTGAAGCTTTCTTT,CASSKGQGGTEAFF
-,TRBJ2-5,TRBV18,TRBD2,TGTGCCAGCTCACCGGTTTCTGGCGGGGGTTCGGGCGAGACCCAGTACTTC,CASSPVSGGGSGETQYF
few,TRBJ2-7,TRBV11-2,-,TGTGCCAGCGCCGCCATCGCCTACGAGCAGTACTTC,CASAAIAYEQYF
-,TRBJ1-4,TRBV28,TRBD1,TGTGCCAGTACGTCGTTGGGGACAGGGTCTGAAAAACTGTTTTTT,CASTSLGTGSEKLFF
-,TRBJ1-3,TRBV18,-,TGTGCCAGCTCTCCAGACAGTCCTTTCTCTGGAAACACCATATATTTT,CASSPDSPFSGNTIYF
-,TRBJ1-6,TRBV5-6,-,TGTGCCAGCAGCGACGGAGACGGAAATTCACCCCTCCACTTT,CASSDGDGNSPLHF
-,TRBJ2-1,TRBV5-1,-,TGCGCCAGCAGCTCGGCCTCCTACAATGAGCAGTTCTTC,CASSSASYNEQFF
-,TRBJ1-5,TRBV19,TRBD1,TGTGCCAGTAGGCCGGACAGGGGTGGCAATCAGCCCCAGCATTTT,CASRPDRGGNQPQHF
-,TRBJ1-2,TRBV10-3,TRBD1,TGTGCCATCAGTGAGGGAACAGGGGGCGAAGGCTATGGCTACACCTTC,CAISEGTGGEGYGYTF
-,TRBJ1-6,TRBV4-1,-,TGCGCCAGCAGCCACGGCGACAGAAGCTATAATTCACCCCTCCACTTT,CASSHGDRSYNSPLHF
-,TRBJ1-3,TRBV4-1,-,TGCGCCAGCAGTCGGCCGGGACACGACTCTGGAAACACCATATATTTT,CASSRPGHDSGNTIYF
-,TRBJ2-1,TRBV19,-,TGTGCCAGTAGCTATGACTATGGACAGTACAATGAGCAGTTCTTC,CASSYDYGQYNEQFF
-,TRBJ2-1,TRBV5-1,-,TGCGCCAGCCAAGACGGGGGTTACAATGAGCAGTTCTTC,CASQDGGYNEQFF
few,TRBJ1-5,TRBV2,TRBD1,TGTGCCAGCAGTGGGGACAGGGTGAATCAGCCCCAGCATTTT,CASSGDRVNQPQHF
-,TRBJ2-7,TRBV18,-,TGTGCCAGCTCACAATCCCGGGACACCTTCTCCTACGAGCAGTACTTC,CASSQSRDTFSYEQYF
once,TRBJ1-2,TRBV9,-,TGTGCCAGCAGCCCCACAGGGCAATTCTATGGCTACACCTTC,CASSPTGQFYGYTF
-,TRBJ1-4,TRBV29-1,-,TGCAGCGTCCGTACGACGGGTGAAAAACTGTTTTTT,CSVRTTGEKLFF
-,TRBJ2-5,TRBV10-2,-,TGCGCCAGCAACCGGGATGGTGATGAGACCCAGTACTTC,CASNRDGDETQYF